This is a list of T cell receptor beta chains from one sample in a study of blood T cell repertoires in COVID-19. Sequencing used immunoSEQ multiplex PCR; TCRdb keeps in-frame clones, though not all of them. The sample holds approximately 300,000 clones, 86% seen once. Sequenced input: peripheral blood. Every receptor here comes from a woman aged 50 to 65 with acute or convalescent COVID-19. The CDR3 runs from the conserved cysteine through the conserved F or W. The order of the fields is clone size, D gene, V gene, J gene, CDR3 protein, CDR3 DNA. The D gene is left open where the match is weak. Clone size, where shown, is once, few, many, or a class for clones that have expanded.

abundance: .; d_gene: TRBD2; v_gene: TRBV14; j_gene: TRBJ2-1; CDR3aa: CASSQVRLAGTQFF; CDR3nt: TGTGCCAGCAGCCAAGTTCGACTAGCGGGAACTCAGTTCTTC
abundance: .; d_gene: .; v_gene: TRBV18; j_gene: TRBJ2-5; CDR3aa: CASSPTGTKETQYF; CDR3nt: TGTGCCAGCTCACCAACCGGGACAAAAGAGACCCAGTACTTC
abundance: .; d_gene: TRBD2; v_gene: TRBV27; j_gene: TRBJ2-7; CDR3aa: CASRPPGLGSYEQYF; CDR3nt: TGTGCCAGCAGGCCCCCGGGACTAGGGAGCTACGAGCAGTACTTC
abundance: .; d_gene: .; v_gene: TRBV30; j_gene: TRBJ1-4; CDR3aa: CAWDSTTNEKLFF; CDR3nt: TGTGCCTGGGACAGTACAACTAATGAAAAACTGTTTTTT
abundance: .; d_gene: TRBD2; v_gene: TRBV29-1; j_gene: TRBJ2-1; CDR3aa: CSGLRGAGLSYNEQFF; CDR3nt: TGCAGCGGACTTAGAGGAGCGGGGTTATCATACAATGAGCAGTTCTTC
abundance: few; d_gene: .; v_gene: TRBV29-1; j_gene: TRBJ2-7; CDR3aa: CSVKGGTENLSYEQYF; CDR3nt: TGCAGCGTCAAGGGAGGAACAGAAAACTTATCCTACGAGCAGTACTTC
abundance: .; d_gene: .; v_gene: TRBV3-1/TRBV3-2; j_gene: TRBJ1-1; CDR3aa: CASSLRGNTEAFF; CDR3nt: TGTGCCAGCAGCCTAAGGGGGAACACTGAAGCTTTCTTT
abundance: once; d_gene: TRBD2; v_gene: TRBV10-3; j_gene: TRBJ2-1; CDR3aa: CANREAGDNEQFF; CDR3nt: TGTGCCAACCGAGAGGCGGGGGACAATGAGCAGTTCTTC
abundance: .; d_gene: TRBD1; v_gene: TRBV10-3; j_gene: TRBJ1-5; CDR3aa: CAISGDSPGQPQHF; CDR3nt: TGTGCCATCAGTGGGGACAGCCCCGGTCAGCCCCAGCATTTT
abundance: many; d_gene: TRBD1; v_gene: TRBV9; j_gene: TRBJ2-2; CDR3aa: CASSVETGGTGELFF; CDR3nt: TGTGCCAGCAGCGTAGAGACAGGGGGCACCGGGGAGCTGTTTTTT
abundance: .; d_gene: .; v_gene: TRBV7-3; j_gene: TRBJ1-2; CDR3aa: CASSLTAAGDGYTF; CDR3nt: TGTGCCAGCAGCTTAACGGCGGCAGGGGATGGCTACACCTTC
abundance: .; d_gene: TRBD1; v_gene: TRBV15; j_gene: TRBJ2-5; CDR3aa: CATSRDPRGETQYF; CDR3nt: TGTGCCACCAGCAGAGATCCCAGGGGGGAGACCCAGTACTTC
abundance: .; d_gene: TRBD2; v_gene: TRBV9; j_gene: TRBJ2-1; CDR3aa: CASSAVTSGIAGEQFF; CDR3nt: TGTGCCAGCAGCGCGGTCACTAGCGGGATAGCCGGTGAGCAGTTCTTC
abundance: .; d_gene: .; v_gene: TRBV7-2; j_gene: TRBJ1-5; CDR3aa: CASSPRTSPWDQPQHF; CDR3nt: TGTGCCAGCAGCCCGCGGACTTCCCCGTGGGATCAGCCCCAGCATTTT
abundance: .; d_gene: TRBD1; v_gene: TRBV5-1; j_gene: TRBJ1-4; CDR3aa: CASSLDDRAREKLFF; CDR3nt: TGCGCCAGCAGCTTGGATGACAGGGCGCGAGAAAAACTGTTTTTT
abundance: .; d_gene: .; v_gene: TRBV4-2; j_gene: TRBJ2-7; CDR3aa: CASSQASLATSYEQYF; CDR3nt: TGTGCCAGCAGCCAAGCTTCACTAGCCACGAGCTACGAGCAGTACTTC
abundance: .; d_gene: TRBD1; v_gene: TRBV29-1; j_gene: TRBJ1-5; CDR3aa: CSVRTGMQPQHF; CDR3nt: TGCAGCGTTAGGACAGGAATGCAGCCCCAGCATTTT
abundance: .; d_gene: TRBD2; v_gene: TRBV28; j_gene: TRBJ2-1; CDR3aa: CASSSVLAESYNEQFF; CDR3nt: TGTGCCAGCAGCTCCGTACTAGCGGAGTCCTACAATGAGCAGTTCTTC
abundance: once; d_gene: .; v_gene: TRBV4-1; j_gene: TRBJ1-2; CDR3aa: CASSQVSVGQGYGYTF; CDR3nt: TGCGCCAGCAGCCAAGTCTCGGTCGGTCAGGGATATGGCTACACCTTC
abundance: .; d_gene: .; v_gene: TRBV27; j_gene: TRBJ2-2; CDR3aa: CASSLFNSVGELFF; CDR3nt: TGTGCCAGCAGTTTATTTAATTCGGTGGGGGAGCTGTTTTTT
abundance: few; d_gene: .; v_gene: TRBV5-1; j_gene: TRBJ1-5; CDR3aa: CASSWGHSNQPQHF; CDR3nt: TGCGCCAGCAGCTGGGGGCATAGCAATCAGCCCCAGCATTTT